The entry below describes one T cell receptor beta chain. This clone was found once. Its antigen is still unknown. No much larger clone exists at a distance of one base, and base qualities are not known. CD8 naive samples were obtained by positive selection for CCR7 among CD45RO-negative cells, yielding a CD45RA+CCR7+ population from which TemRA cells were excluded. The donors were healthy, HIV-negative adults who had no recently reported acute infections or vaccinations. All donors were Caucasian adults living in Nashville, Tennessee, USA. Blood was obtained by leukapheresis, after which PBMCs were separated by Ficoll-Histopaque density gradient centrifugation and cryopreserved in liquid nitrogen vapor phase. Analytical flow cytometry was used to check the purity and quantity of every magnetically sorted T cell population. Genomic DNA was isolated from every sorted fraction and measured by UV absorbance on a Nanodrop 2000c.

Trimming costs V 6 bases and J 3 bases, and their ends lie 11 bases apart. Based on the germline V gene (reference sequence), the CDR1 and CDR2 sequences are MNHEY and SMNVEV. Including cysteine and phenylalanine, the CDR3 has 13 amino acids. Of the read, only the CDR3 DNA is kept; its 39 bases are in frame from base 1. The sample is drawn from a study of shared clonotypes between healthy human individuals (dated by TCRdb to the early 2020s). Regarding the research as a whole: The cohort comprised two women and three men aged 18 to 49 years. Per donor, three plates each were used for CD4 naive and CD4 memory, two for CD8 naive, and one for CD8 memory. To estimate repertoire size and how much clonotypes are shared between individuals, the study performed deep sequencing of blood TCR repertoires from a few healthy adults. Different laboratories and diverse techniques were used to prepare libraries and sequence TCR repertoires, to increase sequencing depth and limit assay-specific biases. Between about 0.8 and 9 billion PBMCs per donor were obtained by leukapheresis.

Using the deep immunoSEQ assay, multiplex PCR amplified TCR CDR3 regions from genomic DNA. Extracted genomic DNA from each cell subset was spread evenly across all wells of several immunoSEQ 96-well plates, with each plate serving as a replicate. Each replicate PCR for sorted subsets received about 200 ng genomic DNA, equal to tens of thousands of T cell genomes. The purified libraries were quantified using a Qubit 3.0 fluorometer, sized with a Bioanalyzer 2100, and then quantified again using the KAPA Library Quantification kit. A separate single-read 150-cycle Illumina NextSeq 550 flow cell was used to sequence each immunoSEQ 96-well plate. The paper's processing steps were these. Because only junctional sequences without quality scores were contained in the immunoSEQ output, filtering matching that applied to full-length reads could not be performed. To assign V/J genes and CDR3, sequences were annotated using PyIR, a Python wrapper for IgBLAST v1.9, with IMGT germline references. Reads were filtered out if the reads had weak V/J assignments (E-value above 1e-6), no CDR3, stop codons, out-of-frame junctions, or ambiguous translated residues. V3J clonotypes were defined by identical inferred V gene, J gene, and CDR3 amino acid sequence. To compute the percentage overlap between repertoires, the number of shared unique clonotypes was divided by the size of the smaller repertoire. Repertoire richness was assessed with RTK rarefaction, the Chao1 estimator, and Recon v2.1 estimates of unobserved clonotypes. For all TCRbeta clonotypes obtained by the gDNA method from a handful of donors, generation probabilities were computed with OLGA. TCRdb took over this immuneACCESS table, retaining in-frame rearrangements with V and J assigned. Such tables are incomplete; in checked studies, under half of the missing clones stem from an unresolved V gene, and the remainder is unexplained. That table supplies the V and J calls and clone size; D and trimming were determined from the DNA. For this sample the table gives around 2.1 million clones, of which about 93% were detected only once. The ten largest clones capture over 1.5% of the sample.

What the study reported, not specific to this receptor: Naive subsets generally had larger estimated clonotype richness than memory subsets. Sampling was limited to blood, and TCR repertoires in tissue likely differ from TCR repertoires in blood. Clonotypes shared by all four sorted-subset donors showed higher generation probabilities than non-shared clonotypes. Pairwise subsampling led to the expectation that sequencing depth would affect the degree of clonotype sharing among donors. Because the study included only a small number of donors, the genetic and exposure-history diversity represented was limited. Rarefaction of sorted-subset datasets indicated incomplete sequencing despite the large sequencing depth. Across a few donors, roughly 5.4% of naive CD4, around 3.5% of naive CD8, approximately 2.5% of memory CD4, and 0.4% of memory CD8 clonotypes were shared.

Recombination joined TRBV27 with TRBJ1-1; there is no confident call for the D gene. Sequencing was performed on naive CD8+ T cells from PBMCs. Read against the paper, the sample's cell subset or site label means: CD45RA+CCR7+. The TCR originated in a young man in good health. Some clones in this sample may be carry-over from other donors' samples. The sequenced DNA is TGTGCCAGCAGCAGGTACAAATACACTGAAGCTTTCTTT. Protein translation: CASSRYKYTEAFF.